Only a few counts were recorded for the clone carrying this T cell receptor (beta chain). The source of the sample is a study of control samples from healthy donors and cancer patients. This CDR3 is 16 amino acids long. Looked up from germline, CDR1 is SGHRS and CDR2 is YFSETQ. Trimming cost V 7 bases and J 0 bases; bases outside gene matches: 12. Assay: immunoSEQ multiplex PCR; the TCRdb copy retains only in-frame clones and omits some. The sample lists approximately 100,000 clones, 82% seen once, with 1.5% to 2.5% in the top ten. Specimen: blood. The J gene is TRBJ2-5, the V gene TRBV5-1; the match to TRBD2 covers 7 bases. The sequence was obtained from a man in his 60s in good health. Here the CDR3 DNA reads TGCGCCAGCGGTGTAGGGCCGGGGGGTAACCAAGAGACCCAGTACTTC. Translating gives CASGVGPGGNQETQYF.